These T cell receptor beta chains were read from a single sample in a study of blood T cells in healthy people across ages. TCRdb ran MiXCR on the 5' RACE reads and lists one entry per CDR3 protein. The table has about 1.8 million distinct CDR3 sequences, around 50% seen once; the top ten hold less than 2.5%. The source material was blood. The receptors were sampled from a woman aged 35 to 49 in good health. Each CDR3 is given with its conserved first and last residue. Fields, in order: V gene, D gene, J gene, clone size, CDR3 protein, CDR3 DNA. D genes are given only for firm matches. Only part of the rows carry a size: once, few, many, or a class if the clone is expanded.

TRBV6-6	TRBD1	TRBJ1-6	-	CASSPGQGDNSPLHF	TGTGCCAGCAGCCCGGGACAGGGTGATAATTCACCCCTCCACTTT
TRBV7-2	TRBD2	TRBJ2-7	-	CASSSPTGLADMWYF	TGTGCCAGCAGCTCGCCCACGGGACTAGCCGACATGTGGTACTTC
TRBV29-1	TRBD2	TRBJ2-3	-	CSVDGRAYQRQYF	TGCAGCGTTGACGGGAGGGCTTATCAGAGACAGTATTTT
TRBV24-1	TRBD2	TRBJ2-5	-	CATSDFALAGAGETQYF	TGTGCCACCAGTGATTTCGCCCTAGCGGGGGCCGGAGAGACCCAGTACTTC
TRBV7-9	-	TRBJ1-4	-	CASSPWGAGTGLGKLFF	-
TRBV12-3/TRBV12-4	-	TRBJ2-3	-	CASSIERTDTQYF	TGTGCCAGCAGTATCGAGAGGACAGATACGCAGTATTTT
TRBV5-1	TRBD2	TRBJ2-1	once	CASSLAMTSGSKEQFF	TGCGCCAGCAGCTTGGCAATGACTAGCGGAAGCAAGGAGCAGTTCTTC
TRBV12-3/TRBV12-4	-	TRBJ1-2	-	CASGRQAAYGYTF	TGTGCCAGCGGGAGACAGGCGGCGTATGGCTACACCTTC
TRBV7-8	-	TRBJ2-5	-	CASSPGDVFQETQYF	TGTGCCAGCAGCCCCGGGGACGTTTTCCAAGAGACCCAGTACTTC
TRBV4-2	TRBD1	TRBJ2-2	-	CASSQGDRDTGELFF	TGTGCCAGCAGCCAAGGGGACAGGGACACCGGGGAGCTGTTTTTT
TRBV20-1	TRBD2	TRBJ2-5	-	CSALAGGHPQYF	TGCAGTGCACTAGCGGGGGGGCATCCGCAGTACTTC
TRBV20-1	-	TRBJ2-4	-	CSASQDWDIAKNIQYF	TGCAGTGCTTCCCAAGACTGGGACATAGCCAAAAACATTCAGTACTTC
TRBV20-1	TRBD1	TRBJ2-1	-	CSAGSGTGMNEQFF	TGCAGTGCTGGGTCCGGGACAGGGATGAATGAGCAGTTCTTC
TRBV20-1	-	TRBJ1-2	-	CSAIKVDRDYGYTF	TGCAGTGCCATTAAGGTTGACAGAGACTATGGCTACACCTTC